This T cell receptor beta chain was obtained from a study of neoadjuvant anti-PD-1 for oral cavity cancer. For the study at large: Patients without progression received a fourth nivolumab dose around day 43, then surgical resection on days 50-56.

Only in-frame clones appear in the TCRdb table, and some are missing; sequencing was by immunoSEQ multiplex PCR. The repertoire holds about 79,000 clones, around four fifths seen once, with 3% to 3.5% in the top ten. These newly diagnosed stage II-IVA oral cavity squamous cell carcinoma patients had no prior systemic or radiation treatment. Patients had HPV-negative, locally advanced oral cavity squamous cell carcinoma. In regard to this clone: Its antigen is undetermined.

General study points: Higher pretreatment Treg/Th17 ratios tracked higher pretreatment blood clonality.

The TCR originated in a person aged 35-79 years with oral cavity squamous cell carcinoma. The sample in question was PBMCs, obtained before nivolumab (anti-PD-1) treatment.

The CDR3 here is CASSLGGGSSYEQYF. The CDR3 coding sequence is TGTGCCAGCAGTCTGGGCGGGGGGAGCTCCTACGAGCAGTACTTC. The V gene is TRBV6-5, the J gene TRBJ2-7; 8 bases fit TRBD2. This CDR3 has 15 residues. Germline assignment: CDR1 MNHEY and CDR2 SVGAGI. V lost 5 bases to trimming and J lost 0 bases; unmatched junction nucleotides: 6.